These T cell receptor beta chains were read from a single sample in a study of cytomegalovirus exposure and HLA in healthy donors. The assay was immunoSEQ multiplex PCR, and TCRdb's table has in-frame clones only and misses some. The sample contains some 130,000 clones, over 70% of which appear only once. What was sequenced was PBMCs. The receptors here all came from a woman aged 40 to 55 in good health and CMV-seronegative. Both conserved end residues are part of each CDR3. Each record gives: CDR3 protein, CDR3 DNA, clone size, D gene, V gene, J gene. A D gene is named only where the DNA matches it firmly. Only part of the rows carry a size: once, few, many, or a class if the clone is expanded.

CASSLYGGRYNEQFF	TGTGCCAGCAGCTTGTACGGGGGACGATACAATGAGCAGTTCTTC	.	.	TRBV5-6	TRBJ2-1
CASSQDAGITNYGYTF	TGCGCCAGCAGCCAAGACGCCGGGATTACGAACTATGGCTACACCTTC	.	.	TRBV4-3	TRBJ1-2
CASSSSGQGARGYTF	TGCGCCAGCAGCTCCTCCGGACAGGGGGCGCGGGGCTACACCTTC	.	TRBD1	TRBV5-1	TRBJ1-2
CASSFLKGTTYEQYF	TGTGCCAGCAGCTTTCTTAAGGGGACAACCTACGAGCAGTACTTC	.	.	TRBV7-2	TRBJ2-7
CASSGGRQGETEAFF	TGTGCCAGCAGTGGAGGGAGACAGGGGGAGACTGAAGCTTTCTTT	.	TRBD1	TRBV6-4	TRBJ1-1
CAISESTRGGGLNGYTF	TGTGCCATCAGTGAGTCGACTCGGGGAGGGGGTCTTAATGGCTACACCTTC	once	.	TRBV10-3	TRBJ1-2
CASSLTGTGGAGNTEAFF	TGTGCCAGCTCACTTACCGGGACAGGGGGCGCCGGGAACACTGAAGCTTTCTTT	few	TRBD1	TRBV18	TRBJ1-1
CASSPLSSGANVLTF	TGTGCCAGCAGTCCCCTAAGCTCTGGGGCCAACGTCCTGACTTTC	.	.	TRBV27	TRBJ2-6
CAWNGAGGLRGEAFF	TGTGCCTGGAACGGGGCAGGGGGTTTACGCGGTGAAGCTTTCTTT	.	TRBD1	TRBV30	TRBJ1-1
CASSPHVGKGGSYNEQFF	TGTGCCAGCAGCCCCCACGTCGGTAAAGGGGGCTCCTACAATGAGCAGTTCTTC	.	.	TRBV7-6	TRBJ2-1
CASSRRGSLDEQYF	TGTGCCAGCAGCCGCCGAGGATCGCTCGACGAGCAGTACTTC	.	.	TRBV5-6	TRBJ2-7
CASSVGASELDTQYF	TGTGCCAGCAGCGTAGGGGCTAGCGAACTAGATACGCAGTATTTT	.	.	TRBV9	TRBJ2-3
CASEGGHYGYTF	TGTGCCAGTGAGGGTGGTCACTATGGCTACACCTTC	.	.	TRBV2	TRBJ1-2
CASSFSGTGRYSYEQYF	TGTGCCAGCAGCTTCTCCGGGACAGGGAGGTACTCCTACGAGCAGTACTTC	few	TRBD1	TRBV11-2	TRBJ2-7
CASTDSWNYGYTF	TGCGCCAGCACTGACAGTTGGAACTATGGCTACACCTTC	few	.	TRBV4-1	TRBJ1-2
CATSPERSLSVSNGYTF	TGTGCCACCAGCCCCGAGCGGTCGTTGTCGGTATCAAATGGCTACACCTTC	.	.	TRBV5-4	TRBJ1-2
CASSESSYEQYF	TGTGCCAGCAGTGAGAGCTCCTACGAGCAGTACTTC	few	.	TRBV6-1	TRBJ2-7
CASRSFRDRVEKLFF	TGTGCCAGCAGGTCTTTCCGTGACAGGGTTGAAAAACTGTTTTTT	.	TRBD1	TRBV28	TRBJ1-4
CASSSAGGPNEQFF	TGTGCCAGCAGTTCAGCGGGGGGGCCGAATGAGCAGTTCTTC	.	TRBD2	TRBV28	TRBJ2-1
CASSQSPRGGQTEAFF	TGTGCCAGCAGCCAATCGCCCCGGGGGGGTCAAACTGAAGCTTTCTTT	.	.	TRBV16	TRBJ1-1
CASEASGANVLTF	TGCGCCAGCGAGGCCTCTGGGGCCAACGTCCTGACTTTC	.	.	TRBV10-2	TRBJ2-6
CASSFSSGNYEQYF	TGTGCCAGCAGCTTCTCTAGCGGGAACTACGAGCAGTACTTC	.	TRBD2	TRBV7-2	TRBJ2-7
CASSYEAGSVGNTIYF	TGTGCCAGCAGTTACGAGGCGGGTAGTGTAGGAAACACCATATATTTT	few	.	TRBV6-5	TRBJ1-3
CASSPGQANTGELFF	TGTGCCAGCAGCCCGGGACAGGCAAACACCGGGGAGCTGTTTTTT	.	TRBD1	TRBV7-3	TRBJ2-2
CASSQQVNTEAFF	TGTGCCAGTAGTCAACAGGTAAACACTGAAGCTTTCTTT	.	.	TRBV19	TRBJ1-1
CASSGLLGATEAFF	TGTGCCAGCAGCGGGTTATTAGGCGCCACTGAAGCTTTCTTT	once	.	TRBV2	TRBJ1-1
CASSLATDFGSGNTIYF	TGCGCCAGCAGCTTGGCCACGGACTTCGGCTCTGGAAACACCATATATTTT	.	.	TRBV5-1	TRBJ1-3
CASSQTTGAGVGYTF	TGCGCCAGCAGCCAAACCACAGGCGCAGGTGTTGGCTACACCTTC	.	.	TRBV4-3	TRBJ1-2
CASGIETGRFTGELFF	TGTGCTAGTGGGATTGAGACAGGGCGATTCACCGGGGAGCTGTTTTTT	once	TRBD1	TRBV12-5	TRBJ2-2
CASGRQVINTGELFF	TGTGCTAGTGGAAGACAGGTCATCAACACCGGGGAGCTGTTTTTT	once	.	TRBV12-5	TRBJ2-2
CASTGLREVQPQHF	TGTGCCAGCACAGGATTAAGGGAGGTTCAGCCCCAGCATTTT	.	.	TRBV2	TRBJ1-5
CASSFSMNTEAFF	TGTGCCAGCTCCTTTAGCATGAACACTGAAGCTTTCTTT	.	.	TRBV18	TRBJ1-1
CASSESGLPRAFF	TGTGCCAGCAGTGAAAGCGGCTTACCGCGGGCTTTCTTT	.	.	TRBV6-1	TRBJ1-1
CASSESRGGSIEQYF	TGTGCCAGCAGTGAATCAAGGGGCGGTTCGATAGAGCAGTACTTC	.	.	TRBV6-1	TRBJ2-7
CASSTGQPANYGYTF	TGTGCCAGCAGCACGGGACAGCCAGCTAACTATGGCTACACCTTC	.	TRBD1	TRBV5-5	TRBJ1-2
CASSYSGQGAYEQYF	TGTGCCAGCAGTTACTCGGGACAGGGGGCCTACGAGCAGTACTTC	.	TRBD1	TRBV6-5	TRBJ2-7
CASSSHGNTEAFF	TGTGCCAGCAGCTCTCACGGGAACACTGAAGCTTTCTTT	once	.	TRBV11-3	TRBJ1-1
CASSLRTGGYANEKLFF	TGTGCCAGCAGTTTAAGGACAGGGGGCTATGCTAATGAAAAACTGTTTTTT	.	TRBD1	TRBV27	TRBJ1-4
CSADSEPYNEQFF	TGCAGCGCGGACAGTGAACCCTACAATGAGCAGTTCTTC	.	.	TRBV29-1	TRBJ2-1
CASSPRTGRNTEAFF	TGCGCCAGCAGTCCACGGACCGGGAGGAACACTGAAGCTTTCTTT	.	.	TRBV5-1	TRBJ1-1
CASSFSGGNQPQHF	TGTGCCAGCAGTTTTTCAGGGGGCAATCAGCCCCAGCATTTT	.	.	TRBV11-2	TRBJ1-5
CASSYRRGDHSPLHF	TGTGCCAGCAGTTACCGCCGGGGGGATCATTCACCCCTCCACTTT	few	.	TRBV6-5	TRBJ1-6
CASSSPGQKLSYEQYF	TGTGCCAGCAGCTCCCCGGGACAGAAGCTTTCCTACGAGCAGTACTTC	once	TRBD1	TRBV5-6	TRBJ2-7
CASSSTGGRAEAFF	TGTGCCAGTAGTTCTACAGGGGGCCGGGCTGAAGCTTTCTTT	.	TRBD1	TRBV19	TRBJ1-1
CASSSGQGFDGYTF	TGTGCCAGCAGCTCGGGACAGGGTTTCGATGGCTACACCTTC	.	TRBD1	TRBV7-6	TRBJ1-2
CASSWSMGQGFHGYTF	TGTGCCAGCAGTTGGTCAATGGGACAGGGGTTTCATGGCTACACCTTC	few	TRBD1	TRBV6-5	TRBJ1-2
CASSLGRDRGLVTEAFF	TGTGCCAGCAGCTTAGGGAGGGACAGGGGGCTGGTCACTGAAGCTTTCTTT	.	TRBD1	TRBV7-9	TRBJ1-1
CASRPVGQVTHGYTF	TGTGCCAGTAGACCCGTCGGACAGGTCACCCATGGCTACACCTTC	.	TRBD1	TRBV19	TRBJ1-2
CASSYLPSGGHNEQFF	TGTGCCAGCAGTTACTTGCCTAGCGGGGGCCACAATGAGCAGTTCTTC	.	TRBD2	TRBV6-5	TRBJ2-1
CASSLGTEYEQYF	TGTGCCAGCAGCTTAGGAACAGAGTACGAGCAGTACTTC	.	.	TRBV7-9	TRBJ2-7
CASSVSAGNNQPQHF	TGTGCCAGCAGCGTATCAGCAGGGAACAATCAGCCCCAGCATTTT	.	.	TRBV9	TRBJ1-5
CASSIGSRPNTEAFF	TGTGCCAGTAGTATAGGTAGCAGACCGAACACTGAAGCTTTCTTT	.	.	TRBV19	TRBJ1-1